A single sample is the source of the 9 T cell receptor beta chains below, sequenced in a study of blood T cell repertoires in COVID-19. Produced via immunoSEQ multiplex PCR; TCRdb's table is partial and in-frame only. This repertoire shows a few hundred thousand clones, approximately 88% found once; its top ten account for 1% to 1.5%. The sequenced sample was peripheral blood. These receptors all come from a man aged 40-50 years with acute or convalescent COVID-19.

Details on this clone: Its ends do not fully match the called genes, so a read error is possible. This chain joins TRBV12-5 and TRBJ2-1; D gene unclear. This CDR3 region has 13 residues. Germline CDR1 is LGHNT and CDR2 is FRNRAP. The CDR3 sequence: CASGSNSDNEQFF. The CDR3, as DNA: TGTGCTAGTGGTTCCAACTCCGACAATGAGCAGTTCTTC.

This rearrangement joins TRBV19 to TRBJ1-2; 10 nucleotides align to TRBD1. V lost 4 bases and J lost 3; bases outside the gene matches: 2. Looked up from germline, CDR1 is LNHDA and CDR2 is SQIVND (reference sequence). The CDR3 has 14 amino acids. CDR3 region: CASSKGTGDYGYTF. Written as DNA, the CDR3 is TGTGCCAGTAGTAAAGGGACAGGGGACTATGGCTACACCTTC.

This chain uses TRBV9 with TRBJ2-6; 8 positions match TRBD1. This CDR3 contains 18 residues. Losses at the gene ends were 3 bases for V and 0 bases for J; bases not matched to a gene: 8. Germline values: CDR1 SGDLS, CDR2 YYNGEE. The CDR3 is CASSGTGTGVSGANVLTF. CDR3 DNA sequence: TGTGCCAGCAGCGGAACCGGGACAGGCGTCTCTGGGGCCAACGTCCTGACTTTC.

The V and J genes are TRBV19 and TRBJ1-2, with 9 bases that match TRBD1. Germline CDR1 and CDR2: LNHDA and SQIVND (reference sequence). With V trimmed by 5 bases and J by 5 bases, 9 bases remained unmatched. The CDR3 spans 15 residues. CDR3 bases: TGTGCCAGTAGTCCATTATCCGGGACAGGGTATGGCTACACCTTC. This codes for CASSPLSGTGYGYTF.

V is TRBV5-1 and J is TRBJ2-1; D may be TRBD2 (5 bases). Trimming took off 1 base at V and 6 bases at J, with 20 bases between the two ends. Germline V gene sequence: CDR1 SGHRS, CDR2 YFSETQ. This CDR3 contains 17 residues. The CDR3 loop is CASSLRLAQPVGNEQFF. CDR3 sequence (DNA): TGCGCCAGCAGCTTGAGGCTAGCACAACCCGTAGGCAATGAGCAGTTCTTC.

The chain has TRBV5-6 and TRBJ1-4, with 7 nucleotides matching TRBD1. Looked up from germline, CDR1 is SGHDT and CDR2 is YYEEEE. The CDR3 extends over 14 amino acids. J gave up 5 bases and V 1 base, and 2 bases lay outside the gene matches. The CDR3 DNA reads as TGTGCCAGCAGCTTGTCCAGGGGGAATGAAAAACTGTTTTTT. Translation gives CASSLSRGNEKLFF.

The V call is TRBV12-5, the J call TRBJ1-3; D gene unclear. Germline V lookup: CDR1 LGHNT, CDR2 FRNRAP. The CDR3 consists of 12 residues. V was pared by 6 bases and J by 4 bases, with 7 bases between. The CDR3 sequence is CASGREGNTIYF. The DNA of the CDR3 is TGTGCTAGTGGCCGGGAAGGAAACACCATATATTTT.

The CDR3 reads CASSSGQGRVGLGAFF. In DNA form, the CDR3 reads TGTGCCAGCAGCTCCGGACAGGGACGGGTAGGTTTGGGAGCTTTCTTT. The chain employs TRBV7-3 and TRBJ1-1, with 8 bases that match TRBD1. Germline CDR1 reads SGHTA; CDR2 reads FQGTGA. V lost 4 bases and J lost 10; bases outside the gene matches: 17. This CDR3 has 16 residues. The full variable domain, in which reference TRBV7-3 and TRBJ1-1 provide the parts outside the CDR3, is GAGVSQTPSNKVTEKGKYVELRCDPISGHTALYWYRQSLGQGPEFLIYFQGTGAADDSGLPNDRFFAVRPEGSVSTLKIQRTERGDSAVYLCASSSGQGRVGLGAFFGQGTRLTVV.

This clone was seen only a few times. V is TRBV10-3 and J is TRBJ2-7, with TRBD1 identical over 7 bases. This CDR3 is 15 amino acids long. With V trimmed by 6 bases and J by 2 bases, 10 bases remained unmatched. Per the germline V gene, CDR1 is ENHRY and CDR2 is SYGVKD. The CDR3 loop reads CAISPTGVFAYEQYF. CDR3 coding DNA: TGTGCCATCAGCCCAACAGGGGTATTCGCCTACGAGCAGTACTTC.